Each of the 17 T cell receptor beta chains below was sequenced from the same sample in a study of blood T cell repertoires in COVID-19. Sequenced by immunoSEQ multiplex PCR; TCRdb stores in-frame clones only, minus some. The table has approximately 200,000 clones, 75% to 85% seen once; the top ten hold roughly 10%. Sequenced material: PBMCs or T cells enriched from blood (not recorded which). The receptors shown here come from a man aged 40-49 years who had recovered from COVID-19.

Regarding this clone: A junction end diverges from the germline sequence, so it may reflect a read error. The chain couples TRBV6-8 to TRBJ1-2; 7 bases are shared with TRBD1. Germline V CDR1 and CDR2: MNHGY, SAAAGT. This CDR3 region has 14 residues. The CDR3, as DNA: TGTGCCAGCAGCTACTCAGGGACAGACTATGGCTACACCTTC. Translation: CASSYSGTDYGYTF.

The table lists this clone with a few counts. The chain is built from TRBV7-9 and TRBJ2-2; 8 nucleotides line up with TRBD2. The CDR3 has 14 amino acids. From germline, CDR1 is SEHNR and CDR2 FQNEAQ (reference sequence). In DNA form, the CDR3 reads TGTGCTCACCTAGCGGGCCCAAGAACCGGGGAGCTGTTTTTT. This encodes CAHLAGPRTGELFF.

This chain connects TRBV6-2 or TRBV6-3 to TRBJ2-1; 8 bases agree with TRBD2. J gave up 2 bases and V 5 bases, and 8 bases lay outside the gene matches. The CDR3 length is 16 residues. Germline lookup yields CDR1 MNHEY and CDR2 SVGEGT. In nucleotides, the CDR3 is TGTGCCAGCAGTACTCGGAGCGGGAGAACCTACAATGAGCAGTTCTTC. Its protein is CASSTRSGRTYNEQFF.

This clone appeared a few times. The chain carries TRBV4-1 and TRBJ2-7; TRBD1 matches 8 bases. Losses at the gene ends were 2 bases for V and 1 base for J; bases not matched to a gene: 4. The CDR3 spans 15 residues. Germline V gene sequence: CDR1 MGHRA, CDR2 YSYEKL. The DNA of the CDR3 is TGCGCCAGCAGCCAAAACACAGGGGGGTCCTACGAGCAGTACGTC. Its protein is CASSQNTGGSYEQYV.

The chain is built from TRBV10-1 and TRBJ2-1; 11 bases fit TRBD1. The trim removed 3 bases at V and 7 bases at J, leaving 8 bases unmatched. CDR3 size: 16 residues. From germline, CDR1 is WNHNN and CDR2 SYGVQD (reference sequence). The CDR3 nucleotides are TGCGCCAGCAGTGAAGAGGGGACAGGGGGATGGAATGAGCAGTTCTTC. Translated: CASSEEGTGGWNEQFF.

The chain carries TRBV9 and TRBJ2-3; possible D gene TRBD2, 6 bases. The CDR3 runs to 14 residues. Per the germline V gene, CDR1 is SGDLS and CDR2 is YYNGEE. V shed 0 bases and J shed 6 bases, with 11 bases lying between them. In DNA form, the CDR3 reads TGTGCCAGCAGCGTAGGGGGGGTCGGGGATACGCAGTATTTT. Its protein product is CASSVGGVGDTQYF.

The rearrangement joins TRBV5-4 to TRBJ2-7; 10 positions agree with TRBD2. The CDR3 covers 15 residues. Germline V gene sequence: CDR1 SGHNT, CDR2 YYREEE (reference sequence). V shed 4 bases and J 6 bases; nucleotides not matched to a gene: 10. As DNA, the CDR3 is TGTGCCAGCAGCCCGGCCGGGACTAGCGAGGGCGAGCAGTACTTC. Its translation is CASSPAGTSEGEQYF. The full variable domain, completed using reference TRBV5-4 and TRBJ2-7, is ETGVTQSPTHLIKTRGQQVTLRCSSQSGHNTVSWYQQALGQGPQFIFQYYREEENGRGNFPPRFSGLQFPNYSSELNVNALELDDSALYLCASSPAGTSEGEQYFGPGTRLTVT.

This sequence joins TRBV18 and TRBJ2-3; TRBD2 aligns across 11 bases. The V gene end was trimmed by 3 bases and the J gene end by 0 bases; junction bases not matched to a gene: 2. The V gene's germline CDR1 is KGHSH and CDR2 LQKENI. This CDR3 has 16 residues. The CDR3: CASSPTSGASTDTQYF. The DNA of the CDR3 is TGTGCCAGCTCACCGACTAGCGGGGCTAGCACAGATACGCAGTATTTT.

DNA for the CDR3: TGTGCCAGCAGCTTGGGACAGGGAACGGACGCGCTCCACTTT. The encoded protein is CASSLGQGTDALHF. This sequence joins TRBV7-9 and TRBJ1-6; the match to TRBD1 covers 9 bases. The CDR3 is 14 amino acids. The junction had 10 bases not matched to a gene; V was cut back by 3 bases and J by 16 bases. Germline V gene data show CDR1 as SEHNR and CDR2 as FQNEAQ (reference sequence).

This chain links TRBV7-6 with TRBJ2-1; tentatively, D is TRBD1 (5 bases). CDR1 and CDR2 from the germline V gene are SGHVS and FNYEAQ. V lost 4 bases to trimming and J lost 13 bases, with 17 bases between them. This CDR3 has 13 residues. Written as DNA, the CDR3 is TGTGCCAGCAGCTCCAACCCAGGGTGGCGACAGTTCTTC. As protein: CASSSNPGWRQFF.

The CDR3 region has the DNA TGTGCCAGTAGTATCCTCTCGACAGGACGAGAAAAACTGTTTTTT. Translating it yields CASSILSTGREKLFF. V and J are TRBV19 and TRBJ1-4; D may be TRBD1 (6 bases). The CDR3 extends over 15 amino acids. CDR1 is LNHDA, CDR2 SQIVND, per germline (reference sequence). The V end lost 3 bases, the J end lost 8 bases, and 16 bases lay between the germline ends. Supplemented by reference TRBV19 and TRBJ1-4, the full variable domain reads DGGITQSPKYLFRKEGQNVTLSCEQNLNHDAMYWYRQDPGQGLRLIYYSQIVNDFQKGDIAEGYSVSREKKESFPLTVTSAQKNPTAFYLCASSILSTGREKLFFGSGTQLSVL.

The rearrangement joins TRBV7-9 to TRBJ2-7, with TRBD2 matching 7 bases. Trimming at V came to 5 bases and at J to 7 bases, leaving 8 bases not matched to a gene. Germline-derived CDR1 and CDR2 are SEHNR and FQNEAQ (reference sequence). The CDR3 has 13 amino acids. The CDR3 region has the DNA TGTGCCAGCAGCCGGTGGCAGGGAGGGGAGCAGTACGTC. This translates into CASSRWQGGEQYV.

V is TRBV19 and J is TRBJ2-3; TRBD2 matches 7 bases. V shed 5 bases and J 1 base; nucleotides not matched to a gene: 3. The germline V gene has CDR1 LNHDA and CDR2 SQIVND (reference sequence). CDR3 size: 14 residues. CDR3 sequence: CASSFTSGTDTQYF. The CDR3 bases are TGTGCCAGTAGTTTTACTAGCGGCACAGATACGCAGTATTTT.

DNA for the CDR3: TGTGCCAGCAGTTATTCAGACCTAGGGAACACTGAAGCTTTCTTT. It codes for CASSYSDLGNTEAFF. The rearrangement links TRBV6-5 to TRBJ1-1; the D is unclear. Trimming took 3 bases from V and 1 from J, leaving 12 bases between them. Germline V lookup: CDR1 MNHEY, CDR2 SVGAGI. The CDR3 is 15 residues long.

This chain connects TRBV18 to TRBJ1-4; TRBD1 is a possible D gene (6 bases). The CDR3 contains 17 residues. Germline lookup yields CDR1 KGHSH and CDR2 LQKENI. Deletions cut 1 base from V and 3 bases from J, with 15 bases between. In nucleotides, the CDR3 is TGTGCCAGCTCACCACGACTCCCCGGACAGCCTAATGAAAAACTGTTTTTT. Translated, it gives CASSPRLPGQPNEKLFF.

The rearrangement joins TRBV19 to TRBJ2-5; 8 positions match TRBD2. The trim removed 6 bases at V and 5 bases at J, leaving 8 bases unmatched. This CDR3 spans 14 amino acids. CDR1 is LNHDA, CDR2 SQIVND, per germline (reference sequence). CDR3 loop: CASSSGSLRETQYF. CDR3 nucleotide sequence: TGTGCCAGTAGCAGCGGGAGCCTCCGGGAGACCCAGTACTTC. Combining the CDR3 with reference TRBV19 and TRBJ2-5 gives the whole variable domain DGGITQSPKYLFRKEGQNVTLSCEQNLNHDAMYWYRQDPGQGLRLIYYSQIVNDFQKGDIAEGYSVSREKKESFPLTVTSAQKNPTAFYLCASSSGSLRETQYFGPGTRLLVL.

The chain combines TRBV7-2 with TRBJ1-1; D uncertain. The V and J ends lost 2 bases and 3 bases respectively, with 7 bases between them. Germline CDR1 SGHTA, CDR2 FQGNSA. This CDR3 spans 13 amino acids. The CDR3 sequence is CASSLMGDTEAFF. The CDR3 DNA reads TGTGCCAGCAGCTTAATGGGCGACACTGAAGCTTTCTTT.